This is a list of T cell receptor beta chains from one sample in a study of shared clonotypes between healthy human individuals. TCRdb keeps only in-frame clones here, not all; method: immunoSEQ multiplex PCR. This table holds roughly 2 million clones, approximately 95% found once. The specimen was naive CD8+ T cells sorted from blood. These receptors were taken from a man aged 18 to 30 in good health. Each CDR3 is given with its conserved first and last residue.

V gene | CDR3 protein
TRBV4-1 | CASSRGLAGGDEQFF
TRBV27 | CASSFGGLAGGNEQFF
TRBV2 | CASSNGQASAKNIQYF
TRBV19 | CASTGLAGYNEQFF
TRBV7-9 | CASSTSGGARETQYF
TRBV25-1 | CATGEVDSPLHF
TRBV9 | CASSVAGSGANVLTF
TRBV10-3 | CAISESSPGQVTYEQYF
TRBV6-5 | CASSYTQGDEQYF
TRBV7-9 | CASSPPASYEQYF
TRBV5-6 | CASSVGQVSYEQYF
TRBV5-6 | CASSLAGSYEQYF
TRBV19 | CASSKSSYNSPLHF
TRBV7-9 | CASSPWDSAYTDTQYF
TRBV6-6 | CASSYSEGWEGYTF
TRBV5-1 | CASSLDGSSYEQYF
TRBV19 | CASRTGAGSNQPQHF
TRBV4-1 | CASSLDPGGQGYTF
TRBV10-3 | CAISESGSGSLGETQYF
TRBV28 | CASSPQEAYTGELFF